This TCR delta chain was captured by sequencing in a study of delta chains in infants with herpesvirus infections. Findings of the study overall: The public clonotype might exist undetected in CMV-uninfected infants.

J gave up 1 base and V 1 base, and 17 bases lay outside the gene matches. Germline V gene data show CDR1 as TSWWSYY and CDR2 as QGS. This CDR3 comprises 21 residues. Reverse transcription of PBMC RNA used primers specific for the gamma and delta chains. TCRdb re-called clones from the RT-PCR reads via CATT. Of about 1,400 delta-chain clones in the sample, roughly 21% were seen once. This clone was picked up a small number of times. Its antigen remains unknown. Sequenced here: peripheral blood, sampled at time point 2 of longitudinal follow-up. This chain joins TRDV1 and TRDJ1; 11 nucleotides match TRDD3. The origin of this receptor is a human donor who was a Ugandan infant, either HIV-exposed or HIV-unexposed (not recorded which). The CDR3 reads CALGERPLQYWGIGGTDKLIF. The CDR3 DNA follows: TGTGCTCTTGGGGAACGACCCCTCCAGTACTGGGGGATAGGCGGCACCGATAAACTCATCTTT.